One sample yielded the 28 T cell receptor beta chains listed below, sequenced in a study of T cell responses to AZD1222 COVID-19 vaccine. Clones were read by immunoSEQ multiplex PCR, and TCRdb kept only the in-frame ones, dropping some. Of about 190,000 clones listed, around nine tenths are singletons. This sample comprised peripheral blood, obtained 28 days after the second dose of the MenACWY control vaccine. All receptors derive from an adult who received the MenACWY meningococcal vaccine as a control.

The CDR3 spells CASSFPQGSGANVLTF. CDR3 sequence (DNA): TGTGCCAGCAGCTTCCCACAGGGATCTGGGGCCAACGTCCTGACTTTC. This rearrangement joins TRBV7-3 to TRBJ2-6, with D possibly TRBD1 on 6 matching bases. CDR1 is SGHTA and CDR2 is FQGTGA in the germline V gene. The V end was cut by 3 bases, the J end by 1 base, with 10 bases between. The CDR3 is 16 residues long.

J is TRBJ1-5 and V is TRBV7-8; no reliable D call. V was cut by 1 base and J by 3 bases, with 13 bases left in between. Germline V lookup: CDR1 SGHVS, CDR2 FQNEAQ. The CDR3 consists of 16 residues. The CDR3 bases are TGTGCCAGCAGCTTAGGGCCTTTCGCCTCCAATCAGCCCCAGCATTTT. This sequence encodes CASSLGPFASNQPQHF. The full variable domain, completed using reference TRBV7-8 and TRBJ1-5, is GAGVSQSPRYKVAKRGQDVALRCDPISGHVSLFWYQQALGQGPEFLTYFQNEAQLDKSGLPSDRFFAERPEGSVSTLKIQRTQQEDSAVYLCASSLGPFASNQPQHFGDGTRLSIL.

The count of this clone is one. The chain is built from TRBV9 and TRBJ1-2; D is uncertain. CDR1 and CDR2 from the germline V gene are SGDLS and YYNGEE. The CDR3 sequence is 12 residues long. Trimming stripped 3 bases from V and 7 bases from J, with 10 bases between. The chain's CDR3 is CASSAGMGGYTF. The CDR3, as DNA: TGTGCCAGCAGCGCGGGGATGGGTGGCTACACCTTC.

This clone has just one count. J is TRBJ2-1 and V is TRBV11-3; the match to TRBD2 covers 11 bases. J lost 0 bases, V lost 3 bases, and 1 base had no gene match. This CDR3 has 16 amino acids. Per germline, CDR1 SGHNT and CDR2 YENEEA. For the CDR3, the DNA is TGTGCCAGCAGCTTCACTAGCGGGAGCTCCTACAATGAGCAGTTCTTC. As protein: CASSFTSGSSYNEQFF.

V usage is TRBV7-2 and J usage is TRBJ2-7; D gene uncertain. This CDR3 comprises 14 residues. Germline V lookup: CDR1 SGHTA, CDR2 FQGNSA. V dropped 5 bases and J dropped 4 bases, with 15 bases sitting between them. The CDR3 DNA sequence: TGTGCCAGCAGCGCTGGTCTCAAACCTTACGAGCAGTACTTC. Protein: CASSAGLKPYEQYF. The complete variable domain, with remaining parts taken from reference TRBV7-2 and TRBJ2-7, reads GAGVSQSPSNKVTEKGKDVELRCDPISGHTALYWYRQSLGQGLEFLIYFQGNSAPDKSGLPSDRFSAERTGGSVSTLTIQRTQQEDSAVYLCASSAGLKPYEQYFGPGTRLTVT.

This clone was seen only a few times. CDR3 nucleotide sequence: TGTGCCAGCAGCGAGACAGGGGTGGTTGCTTTCTTT. This encodes CASSETGVVAFF. The genes are TRBV5-5 and TRBJ1-1; 8 nucleotides match TRBD1. After removal of 4 bases from V and 11 bases from J, the junction contained 7 bases not matched to a gene. Germline lookup yields CDR1 SGHKS and CDR2 YYEKEE (reference sequence). The CDR3 contains 12 residues.

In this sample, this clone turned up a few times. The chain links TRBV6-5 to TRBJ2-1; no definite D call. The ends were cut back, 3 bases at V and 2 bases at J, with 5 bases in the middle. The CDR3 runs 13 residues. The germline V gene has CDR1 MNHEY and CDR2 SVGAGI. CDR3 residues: CASSYLAYNEQFF. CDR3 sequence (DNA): TGTGCCAGCAGTTATCTCGCCTACAATGAGCAGTTCTTC.

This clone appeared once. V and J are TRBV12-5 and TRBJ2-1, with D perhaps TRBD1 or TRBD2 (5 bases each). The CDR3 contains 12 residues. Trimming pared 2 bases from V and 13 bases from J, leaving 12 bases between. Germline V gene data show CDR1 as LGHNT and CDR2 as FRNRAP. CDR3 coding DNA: TGTGCTAGTGGTTTGAACCGGGACGGCCAGTTCTTC. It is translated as CASGLNRDGQFF.

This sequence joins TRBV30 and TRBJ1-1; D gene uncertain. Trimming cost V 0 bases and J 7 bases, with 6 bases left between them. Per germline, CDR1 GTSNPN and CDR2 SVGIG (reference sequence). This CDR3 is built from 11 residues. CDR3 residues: CAWSVKVEAFF. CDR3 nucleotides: TGTGCCTGGAGTGTAAAGGTTGAAGCTTTCTTT.

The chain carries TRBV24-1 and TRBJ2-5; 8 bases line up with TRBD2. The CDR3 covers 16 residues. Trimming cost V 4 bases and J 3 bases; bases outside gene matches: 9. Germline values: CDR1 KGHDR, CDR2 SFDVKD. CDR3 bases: TGTGCCACCAGTGACGTCGGGAGGGCTGAGGAAGAGACCCAGTACTTC. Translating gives CATSDVGRAEEETQYF.

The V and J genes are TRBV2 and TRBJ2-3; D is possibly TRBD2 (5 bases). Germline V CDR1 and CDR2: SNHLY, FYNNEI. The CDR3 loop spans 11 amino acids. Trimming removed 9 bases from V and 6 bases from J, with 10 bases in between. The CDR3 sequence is CARNRGDTQYF. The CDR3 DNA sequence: TGTGCCAGAAATAGAGGGGATACGCAGTATTTT. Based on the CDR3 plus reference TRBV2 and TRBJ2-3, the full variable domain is EPEVTQTPSHQVTQMGQEVILRCVPISNHLYFYWYRQILGQKVEFLVSFYNNEISEKSEIFDDQFSVERPDGSNFTLKIRSTKLEDSAMYFCARNRGDTQYFGPGTRLTVL.

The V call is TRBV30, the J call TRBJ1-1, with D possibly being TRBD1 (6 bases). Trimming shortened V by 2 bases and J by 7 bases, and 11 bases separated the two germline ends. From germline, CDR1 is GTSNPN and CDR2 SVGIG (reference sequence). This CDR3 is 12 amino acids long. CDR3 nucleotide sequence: TGTGCCTGGAGTTGGGGGCCGGGTGAAGCTTTCTTT. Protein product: CAWSWGPGEAFF.

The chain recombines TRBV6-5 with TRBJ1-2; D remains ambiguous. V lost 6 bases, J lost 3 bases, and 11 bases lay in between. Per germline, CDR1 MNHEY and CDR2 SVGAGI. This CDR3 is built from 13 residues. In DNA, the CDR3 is TGTGCCAGCAGCTTAACAGAGGACTATGGCTACACCTTC. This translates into CASSLTEDYGYTF.

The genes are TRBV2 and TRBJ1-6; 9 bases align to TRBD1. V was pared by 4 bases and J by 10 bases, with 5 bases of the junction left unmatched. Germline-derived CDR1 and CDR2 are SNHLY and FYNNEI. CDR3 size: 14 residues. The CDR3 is CASSAGQGLSPLHF. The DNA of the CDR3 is TGTGCCAGCAGTGCGGGACAGGGATTATCACCCCTCCACTTT.

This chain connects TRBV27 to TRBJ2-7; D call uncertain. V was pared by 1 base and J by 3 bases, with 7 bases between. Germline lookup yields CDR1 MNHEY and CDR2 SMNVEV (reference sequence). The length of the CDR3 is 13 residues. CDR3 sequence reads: CASSLFKSYEQYF. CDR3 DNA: TGTGCCAGCAGTTTATTCAAGAGCTACGAGCAGTACTTC.

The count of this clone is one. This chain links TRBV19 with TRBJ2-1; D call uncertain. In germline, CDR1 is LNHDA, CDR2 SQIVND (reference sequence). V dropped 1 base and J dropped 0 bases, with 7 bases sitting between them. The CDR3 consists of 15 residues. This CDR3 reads CASSIGGISYNEQFF. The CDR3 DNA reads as TGTGCCAGTAGTATAGGCGGAATCTCCTACAATGAGCAGTTCTTC.

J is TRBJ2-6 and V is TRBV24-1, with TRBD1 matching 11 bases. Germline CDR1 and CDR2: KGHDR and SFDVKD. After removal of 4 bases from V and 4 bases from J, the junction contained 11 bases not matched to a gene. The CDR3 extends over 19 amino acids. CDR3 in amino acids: CATSERGQGAFGGANVLTF. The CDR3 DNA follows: TGTGCCACCAGTGAAAGAGGACAGGGGGCCTTTGGAGGGGCCAACGTCCTGACTTTC.

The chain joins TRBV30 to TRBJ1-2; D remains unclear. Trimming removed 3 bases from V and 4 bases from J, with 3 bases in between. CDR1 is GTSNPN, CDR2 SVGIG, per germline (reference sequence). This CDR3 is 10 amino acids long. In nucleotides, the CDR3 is TGTGCCTGGAGAAGCTATGGCTACACCTTC. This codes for CAWRSYGYTF.

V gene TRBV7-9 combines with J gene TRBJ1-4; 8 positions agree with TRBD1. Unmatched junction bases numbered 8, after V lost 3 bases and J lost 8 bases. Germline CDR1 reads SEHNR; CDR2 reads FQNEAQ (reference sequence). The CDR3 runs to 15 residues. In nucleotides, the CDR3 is TGTGCCAGCAGCTTTTCCGGGACAGGTGGAGAAAAACTGTTTTTT. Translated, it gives CASSFSGTGGEKLFF.

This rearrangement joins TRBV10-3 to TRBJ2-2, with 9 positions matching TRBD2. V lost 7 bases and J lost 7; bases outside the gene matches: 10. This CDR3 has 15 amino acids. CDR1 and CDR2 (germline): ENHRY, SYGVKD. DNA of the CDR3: TGTGCCATCAATCGTCAGCGGGAGGCTGTCGGGGAGCTGTTTTTT. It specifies CAINRQREAVGELFF.

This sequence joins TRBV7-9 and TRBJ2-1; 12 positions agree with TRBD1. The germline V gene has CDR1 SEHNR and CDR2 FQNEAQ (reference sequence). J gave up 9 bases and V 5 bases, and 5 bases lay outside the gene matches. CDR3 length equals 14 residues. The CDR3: CASSTGQGASEQFF. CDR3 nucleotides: TGTGCCAGCAGCACGGGACAGGGGGCTAGTGAGCAGTTCTTC.

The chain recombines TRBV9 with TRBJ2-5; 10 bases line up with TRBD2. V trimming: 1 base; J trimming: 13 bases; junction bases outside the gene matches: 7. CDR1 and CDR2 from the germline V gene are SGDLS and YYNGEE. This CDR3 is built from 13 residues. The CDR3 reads CASSVTSGDPPYF. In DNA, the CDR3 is TGTGCCAGCAGCGTAACTAGCGGGGACCCCCCGTACTTC.

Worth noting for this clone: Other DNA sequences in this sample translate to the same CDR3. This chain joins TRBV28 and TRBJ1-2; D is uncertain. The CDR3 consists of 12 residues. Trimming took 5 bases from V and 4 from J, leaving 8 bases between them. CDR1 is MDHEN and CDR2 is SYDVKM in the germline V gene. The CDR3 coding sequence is TGTGCCAGCAGTAGCGACATCTATGGCTACACCTTC. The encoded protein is CASSSDIYGYTF.

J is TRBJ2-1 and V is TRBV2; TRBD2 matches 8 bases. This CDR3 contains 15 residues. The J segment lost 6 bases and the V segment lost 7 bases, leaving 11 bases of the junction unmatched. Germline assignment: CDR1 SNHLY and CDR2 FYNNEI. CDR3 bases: TGTGCCAGCAAGAAAACGGGAGGGCCGGGCAATGAGCAGTTCTTC. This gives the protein CASKKTGGPGNEQFF. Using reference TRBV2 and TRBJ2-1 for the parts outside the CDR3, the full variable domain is EPEVTQTPSHQVTQMGQEVILRCVPISNHLYFYWYRQILGQKVEFLVSFYNNEISEKSEIFDDQFSVERPDGSNFTLKIRSTKLEDSAMYFCASKKTGGPGNEQFFGPGTRLTVL.

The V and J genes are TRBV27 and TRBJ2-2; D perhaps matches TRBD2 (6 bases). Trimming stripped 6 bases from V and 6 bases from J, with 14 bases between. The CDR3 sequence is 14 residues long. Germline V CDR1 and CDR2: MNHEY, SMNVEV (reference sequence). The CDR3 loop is CASRLGGVPGELFF. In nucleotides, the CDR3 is TGTGCCAGCAGACTCGGAGGGGTCCCCGGGGAGCTGTTTTTT.

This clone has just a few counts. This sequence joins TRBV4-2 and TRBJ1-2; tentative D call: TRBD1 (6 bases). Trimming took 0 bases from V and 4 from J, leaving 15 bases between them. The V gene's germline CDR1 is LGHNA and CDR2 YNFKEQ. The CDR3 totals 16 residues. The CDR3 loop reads CASSQDRAGDSYGYTF. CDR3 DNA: TGTGCCAGCAGCCAAGATCGGGCAGGGGATTCCTATGGCTACACCTTC.

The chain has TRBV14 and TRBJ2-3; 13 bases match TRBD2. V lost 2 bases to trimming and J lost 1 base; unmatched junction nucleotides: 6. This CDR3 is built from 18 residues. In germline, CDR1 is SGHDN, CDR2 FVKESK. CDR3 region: CASSQRTSGSVGTDTQYF. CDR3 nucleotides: TGTGCCAGCAGCCAAAGGACTAGCGGGAGCGTTGGCACAGATACGCAGTATTTT.

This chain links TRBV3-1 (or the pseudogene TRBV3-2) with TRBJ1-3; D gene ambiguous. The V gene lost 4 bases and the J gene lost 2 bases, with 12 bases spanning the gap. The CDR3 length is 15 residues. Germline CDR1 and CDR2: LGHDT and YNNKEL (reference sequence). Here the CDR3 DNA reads TGTGCCAGCAGCCCGCTCGCAGGTCCTGGAAACACCATATATTTT. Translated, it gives CASSPLAGPGNTIYF.